The entry that follows covers one TCR beta chain sequence. Its matching antigen is unknown. V shed 0 bases and J shed 2 bases, with 15 bases lying between them. The CDR3 totals 16 residues. Germline values: CDR1 SGHDT, CDR2 YYEEEE. Unique molecular identifiers had been added to the TCR beta cDNA libraries. TCRdb itself ran the PCR reads through MiXCR, one entry per CDR3 protein. The data hold roughly 700,000 distinct CDR3 sequences, with just under 30% observed a single time. This record comes from a study of post-analysis software for immune sequencing data. General study results and limits: TRBV segments more frequent in patients than in controls numbered roughly 5 and included TRBV5-6, TRBV5-1 and TRBV20-1. Significantly decreased normalized Chao1 diversity was recorded for multiple sclerosis patients relative to controls. Strong co-clustering by F measure linked samples that shared a preparation batch.

The V and J genes are TRBV5-6 and TRBJ2-7, with D perhaps matching TRBD2 (6 bases). This receptor was obtained from a girl aged 10 to 17 with multiple sclerosis. The sequencing sample was made of blood. CDR3 sequence (DNA): TGTGCCAGCAGCTTGGGAGGGGACTTTAGGCCCTACGAGCAGTACTTC. Protein: CASSLGGDFRPYEQYF.